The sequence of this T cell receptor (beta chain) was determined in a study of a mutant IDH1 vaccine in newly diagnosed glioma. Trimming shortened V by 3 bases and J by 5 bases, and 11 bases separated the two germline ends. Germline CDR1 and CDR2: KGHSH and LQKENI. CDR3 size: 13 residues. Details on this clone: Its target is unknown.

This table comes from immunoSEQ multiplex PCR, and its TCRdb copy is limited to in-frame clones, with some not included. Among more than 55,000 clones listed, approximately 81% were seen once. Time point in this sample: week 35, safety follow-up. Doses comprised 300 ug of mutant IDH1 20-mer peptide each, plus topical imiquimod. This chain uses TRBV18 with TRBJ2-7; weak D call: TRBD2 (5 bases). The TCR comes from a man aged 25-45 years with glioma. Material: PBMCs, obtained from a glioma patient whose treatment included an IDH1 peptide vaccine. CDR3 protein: CASSPRVFNEQYF. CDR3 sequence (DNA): TGTGCCAGCTCACCGAGGGTTTTCAACGAGCAGTACTTC.